This entry concerns a single TCR beta chain. Its antigen is not yet known. One base away there is no much larger clone; base qualities are not given. Unmatched junction bases come to 11, with V trimmed by 2 bases and J by 7 bases. The CDR1 and CDR2 encoded by the germline V gene are SGHDT and YYEEEE. The CDR3 runs 16 residues from the cysteine to the phenylalanine. The kept DNA is CDR3 alone, 48 bases in frame from the first base. The cohort consisted of some 730 healthy bone marrow donors. All cohort members were sampled while nominally healthy, although unrecorded immune exposures were likely present. The donor was CMV seropositive and belonged to the group of 250 to 300 seropositive cohort members. A peripheral blood sample was provided by each donor, and peripheral blood mononuclear cells were used for TCR beta sequencing. Genomic DNA extraction from the blood cell samples was performed with the Qiagen DNeasy Blood Extraction Kit.

Preparation of the library involved the immunoSEQ multiplex PCR assay. A mixture of 60 forward primers for TCR Vbeta segments and 13 reverse primers for TCR Jbeta segments was used in the multiplex PCR. Amplification of the CDR3 region of rearranged TCR beta genes was performed with a multiplex PCR assay on genomic DNA. On the Illumina HiSeq System, the amplified TCR beta libraries were sequenced as 87-base-pair reads. Concerning the study's data processing: Across the roughly 600 repertoires, a later analysis counted about 81 million unique TCR beta chains, some 11 million of which were shared by at least two donors. Raw reads were error-corrected and collapsed into unique sequences by a nearest-neighbor algorithm in which closely related sequences were merged to remove PCR and sequencing errors. Alignment of CDR3 sequences to IMGT reference sequences was used to assign V, D and J gene segments. For a sequence to be retained, a match of at least six nucleotides to both a V gene segment and a J gene segment was required. Rearrangements were called productive when the CDR3 lacked stop codons and stayed in frame with V and J; all others were non-productive. Following IMGT convention, CDR3 was defined as the stretch from the second conserved V-encoded cysteine up to the conserved J-encoded phenylalanine. The earlier analysis of about 590 of the donors excluded sequences that lacked an unambiguous match to a single V gene segment. In an earlier analysis of more than 500 of the donors, a V segment was called functional when productive rearrangements were above 56.7%, and segregating when the standard deviation between donors exceeded 5%. A statistical classification framework was built to diagnose cytomegalovirus status from the catalog of TCR beta chain sequences. A later analysis assigned V and J genes by comparing TCR nucleotide sequences with IMGT/GENE-DB human TR gene sequences. In a later analysis, CDR3 sequences and most-parsimonious VDJ recombination scenarios were assigned using the TCRdist pipeline. In a later analysis, each TCR beta chain was defined by its CDR3 amino acid sequence together with its V-gene family, and reads lacking a unique V-gene family were excluded. As a way to deal with suspected cross-contamination and a sequencing artifact, a later analysis dropped roughly 620 nucleotide sequences that were highly shared and had low generation probability. In a later analysis, a clonal expansion index was calculated for each public chain from normalized within-repertoire ranks of inferred template counts. Generation probabilities in a later analysis came from a VDJ recombination model fitted to out-of-frame rearrangements, and those results were checked against IGoR. A later analysis scored TCR-TCR, TCR-HLA and TCR-CMV co-occurrence with hypergeometric tests, applying a repertoire-size bias correction to TCR pairs. In a later analysis, false discovery rates were estimated by permuting HLA or CMV assignments 20 times. In a later analysis, co-occurring TCRs were grouped using DBSCAN, with TCRdist sequence similarity added in when clustering inside HLA-allele-positive subsets. Repertoires with fewer than 30,000 or more than 120,000 public chains, plus five repertoires with anomalous nucleotide sharing, were excluded from co-occurrence clustering. TCRdb obtained this table from immuneACCESS and retained in-frame rearrangements with V and J assigned. These tables miss some clones; where compared with another copy, unresolved V genes account for less than half of the shortfall, and the remainder is unexplained. V, J and clone size reflect that table, while D and trimming were determined from the DNA. For this sample the table gives some 140,000 clones, of which about 80% were detected only once. Approximately 1.2% of the sample comes from the top ten.

This specimen comes from a study of cytomegalovirus exposure and HLA in healthy donors listed by TCRdb under 2017. Describing the broader study: According to an earlier analysis of several hundred of the donors, some 180 million T cells yielded roughly 110 million unique TCR beta sequences and 276 Gb of sequence data. About 280 gigabases of sequencing data and 70 million to 100 million unique TCR sequences made up an early release that covered fewer than 650 HLA-typed donors. The genetic ancestry cluster associated with self-reported Caucasian donors included 70% to 85% of the approximately 400 genotyped donors. The study was designed to test whether signatures of past pathogen exposure could be identified by cataloging public T cell receptors. Using immunosequencing, the study profiled T cell repertoires from 550 to 750 subjects and related those repertoires to cytomegalovirus serostatus. In addition to the first cohort of 650 to 800 subjects, a separate validation cohort of under 150 different subjects was used. High-throughput TCR immunosequencing, statistical association of individual TCRs with disease status, and machine learning were combined to predict cytomegalovirus infection status. A later analysis re-examined previously published TCR beta repertoires from just over 650 donors and added high-resolution HLA genotyping to investigate patterns of TCR occurrence. In the later analysis, no new phenotypic data were used to find candidate immune exposures; instead, reliance was placed on TCR beta sequences and their occurrence across donors. In an earlier analysis of 500 to 650 of the donors, high-throughput TCR beta sequencing was used to judge whether each TCR beta V gene segment behaved as functional or pseudogenic. Donor age, sex, ethnicity and CMV serostatus were compiled alongside the repertoire data. A later genetic analysis took genome-wide SNP genotypes for about three fifths of the 666 donors and used that subset as a discovery cohort. Every discovery cohort repertoire had been produced on one sequencing platform. Both class I and class II loci were covered by HLA typing, at four-digit resolution. Typing coverage varied by locus: about 620-630 donors for A, B, C, DRB1 and DQB1; roughly 520 for DQA1; more than 600 for DPA1; approximately 490 for DPB1. Because of strong linkage in the cohort, five DR-DQ haplotypes were treated as single units for association and clustering. Across some 400 genotyped donors of the cohort, an average of about 250,000 unique TCR beta nucleotide sequences per donor were sequenced, and 15% to 20% of those sequences were non-productive. Results and caveats for the whole study, not just this receptor: A further reported finding was that TCR beta sequences accurately predicted the HLA-A and HLA-B alleles for most subjects in the first cohort. A later analysis reported that several top co-occurrence clusters appeared linked to parvovirus B19, influenza, CMV and Epstein-Barr virus. In the study, about 150 TCR beta chains were listed as associated with cytomegalovirus. Across donors, most TCR sequences were observed very rarely, whereas some public TCRs were present in many individuals. Broadly in line with IMGT annotations, most TCR beta V segments showed up in productive rearrangements about 90% or about 30% of the time in an earlier analysis of 587 of the donors. A later analysis found that most CMV-associated TCR beta chains appeared HLA-restricted, with HLA associations seemingly driven largely by CMV exposure. The 87-base-pair reads could not distinguish some IMGT-functional V segments, including TRBV6-2 and TRBV6-3, so those segments were excluded. Compared with the roughly 710-donor mean, donors in an Asian-associated ancestry cluster had fewer N-insertions in productive TCRs, according to a later genetic analysis. In a later analysis, the rate of TCR association differed among HLA loci, with DRB1 alleles having the most associated TCRs and HLA-C alleles having the fewest. Because HLA typing was unavailable for some donors at each locus, only the typed subset was used in association tests. According to the authors, the approach could potentially be generalized to other disease states and immunological phenotypes. Compared with equally common non-associated chains, HLA-associated TCR beta chains in a later analysis were more clonally expanded and had lower generation probabilities. Presence/absence analyses assumed roughly uniform sequencing depth across donors, an assumption that may not hold. A cluster of highly shared sequence variants was judged likely to represent a technical artifact of the sequencing pipeline. A later genetic analysis associated a missense DCLRE1C variant with V-gene and J-gene trimming of TCR beta chains, and an independent cohort replicated the association. Correlated functional status among segregating V segments might reflect linkage disequilibrium, but an unknown experimental factor could not be ruled out. Only TCR beta chains were sequenced in this cohort, and the absence of alpha or paired-chain data limited detectable features. For the cohort, immune exposure information was limited to CMV serostatus. In vitro tests confirmed that a few of the cytomegalovirus-associated TCR beta chains recognize cytomegalovirus antigens. Because counts were too low, roughly 16 rarely observed V segments, including chromosome 9 orphons, were left out of the earlier analysis of several hundred of the donors. Assigning TCR associations to individual alleles was difficult when HLA alleles, especially DR and DQ, strongly co-occurred. Specific HLA alleles were associated with about 17,000 TCR beta sequences at a false discovery rate of 0.05 in a later analysis. The classifier was reported to diagnose cytomegalovirus status with high specificity and sensitivity in both the original cohort and the validation cohort.

Sequenced sample: PBMCs. The TCR originated in a male donor in good health and CMV-seropositive. The chain links TRBV5-6 with TRBJ2-1, with 8 bases matching TRBD1. The nucleotide sequence reads TGTGCCAGCAGCTTATTTTTAGGACAGGGCGTGAATGAGCAGTTCTTC. This sequence encodes CASSLFLGQGVNEQFF. When the CDR3 is completed using the reference TRBV5-6 and TRBJ2-1 genes on either side, the full variable domain is DAGVTQSPTHLIKTRGQQVTLRCSPKSGHDTVSWYQQALGQGPQFIFQYYEEEERQRGNFPDRFSGHQFPNYSSELNVNALLLGDSALYLCASSLFLGQGVNEQFFGPGTRLTVL.